These 30 T cell receptor beta chains share one sample of origin, sequenced in a study of shared clonotypes between healthy human individuals. The protocol was immunoSEQ multiplex PCR, while the TCRdb copy is restricted to in-frame clones and leaves out a portion. The sample contains under 1 million clones, roughly 92% of which appear only once. CD8 cells regarded as naive lacked CD45RO, were positively chosen for CCR7, and omitted terminally differentiated effector memory CD45RA+ cells. Sample: naive CD8+ T cells sorted from blood. Every receptor here comes from a young man in good health.

This sequence joins TRBV4-1 and TRBJ2-1; D is undetermined. This CDR3 is 12 amino acids long. CDR1 is MGHRA and CDR2 is YSYEKL in the germline V gene. With 5 bases removed from V and 3 bases from J, the gap between germline ends came to 5 bases. The CDR3 nucleotides are TGCGCCAGCAGCTATCACTACAATGAGCAGTTCTTC. It yields the protein CASSYHYNEQFF.

In its sample, this clone was seen once. This chain links TRBV27 with TRBJ1-4; no firm D call. The CDR3 has 14 amino acids. The V end was cut by 9 bases, the J end by 0 bases, with 11 bases between. Per germline, CDR1 MNHEY and CDR2 SMNVEV (reference sequence). The CDR3 DNA sequence: TGTGCCAGGAACCGTTTACCAACTAATGAAAAACTGTTTTTT. It yields the protein CARNRLPTNEKLFF.

A single count supports this clone. The chain carries TRBV6-6 and TRBJ2-1, with 10 bases identical to TRBD2. The J segment lost 8 bases and the V segment lost 5 bases, leaving 12 bases of the junction unmatched. This CDR3 comprises 16 residues. Germline V gene lookup returns CDR1 MNHNY and CDR2 SVGAGI (reference sequence). This chain's CDR3 is CASSLWTSGSQYEQFF. CDR3 coding DNA: TGTGCCAGCAGTCTATGGACTAGCGGCTCCCAATATGAGCAGTTCTTC.

CDR3 sequence: CASSLGTSGPTPQETQYF. The CDR3 DNA sequence: TGTGCCAGCAGCCTAGGGACTAGCGGGCCCACCCCTCAAGAGACCCAGTACTTC. The chain combines TRBV14 with TRBJ2-5; the match to TRBD2 covers 12 bases. The CDR3 runs to 18 residues. V shed 4 bases and J 2 bases; nucleotides not matched to a gene: 11. Germline CDR1 reads SGHDN; CDR2 reads FVKESK.

The rearrangement links TRBV4-2 to TRBJ2-5, with D possibly being TRBD2 (5 bases). Trimming took 4 bases from V and 0 from J, leaving 15 bases between them. In germline, CDR1 is LGHNA, CDR2 YNFKEQ. The CDR3 covers 16 residues. The CDR3 nucleotides read TGTGCCAGCAGCCCCGCTCTGGGAGAGTACCAAGAGACCCAGTACTTC. It yields the protein CASSPALGEYQETQYF.

The rearrangement links TRBV5-1 to TRBJ1-1; D uncertain. The CDR3 runs to 14 residues. V was shortened by 0 bases and J by 3 bases, with 9 bases between the two germline ends. Germline-derived CDR1 and CDR2 are SGHRS and YFSETQ. CDR3 in amino acids: CASSLAGQDTEAFF. The CDR3 DNA is TGCGCCAGCAGCTTGGCCGGGCAGGACACTGAAGCTTTCTTT.

The chain has TRBV7-2 and TRBJ2-7; 7 bases match TRBD2. Looked up from germline, CDR1 is SGHTA and CDR2 is FQGNSA. The CDR3 runs 16 residues. After removal of 0 bases from V and 4 bases from J, the junction contained 9 bases not matched to a gene. CDR3 nucleotide sequence: TGTGCCAGCAGCTTAGCTGTTGCGGGAGCCTGGTACGAGCAGTACTTC. It yields the protein CASSLAVAGAWYEQYF. Looking up the rest from reference TRBV7-2 and TRBJ2-7 gives the full variable domain: GAGVSQSPSNKVTEKGKDVELRCDPISGHTALYWYRQSLGQGLEFLIYFQGNSAPDKSGLPSDRFSAERTGGSVSTLTIQRTQQEDSAVYLCASSLAVAGAWYEQYFGPGTRLTVT.

CDR3 DNA sequence: TGTGCCAGCAGCCCCCCGGGGGCGAACACTGAAGCTTTCTTT. This codes for CASSPPGANTEAFF. The chain has TRBV5-8 and TRBJ1-1; possible D gene TRBD1, 6 bases. The CDR3 is 14 residues long. The V gene lost 4 bases and the J gene lost 1 base, with 11 bases spanning the gap. Per germline, CDR1 SGHTS and CDR2 YDEGEE. Drawing the rest from reference TRBV5-8 and TRBJ1-1, the complete variable domain is EAGVTQSPTHLIKTRGQQATLRCSPISGHTSVYWYQQALGLGLQFLLWYDEGEERNRGNFPPRFSGRQFPNYSSELNVNALELEDSALYLCASSPPGANTEAFFGQGTRLTVV.

CDR3 in DNA: TGTGCCAGCACCTCCGGGGGGTCGTCGGAGCAGTACTTC. This sequence encodes CASTSGGSSEQYF. The chain employs TRBV28 and TRBJ2-7; the match to TRBD2 covers 7 bases. The CDR3 sequence is 13 residues long. Unmatched junction bases numbered 10, after V lost 7 bases and J lost 7 bases. The germline V gene has CDR1 MDHEN and CDR2 SYDVKM.

The CDR3 region is CASSLGQGRGEQYF. In nucleotides, the CDR3 is TGTGCCAGCAGCCTAGGACAGGGACGGGGGGAGCAGTACTTC. V usage is TRBV7-9 and J usage is TRBJ2-7; 8 nucleotides match TRBD1. The CDR3 contains 14 residues. Germline trimming cut 5 bases from V and 7 bases from J; bases unmatched to any gene: 10. Per germline, CDR1 SEHNR and CDR2 FQNEAQ (reference sequence).

Notes on this clone: This sample also contains other DNA sequences that code for the same CDR3. The chain combines TRBV9 with TRBJ1-2; a weak D match, TRBD1 (5 bases). The germline gives CDR1 SGDLS, CDR2 YYNGEE. The CDR3 is 13 residues long. Between the trimmed V and J ends, which lost 3 bases and 2 bases, there was a span of 8 bases. CDR3 amino acids: CASSGGRNYGYTF. CDR3 DNA: TGTGCCAGCAGCGGGGGACGAAACTATGGCTACACCTTC.

This rearrangement joins TRBV28 to TRBJ1-1; D is perhaps TRBD1 (5 bases). V lost 5 bases and J lost 4, with 29 bases in between. The CDR3 consists of 19 residues. CDR1 is MDHEN, CDR2 SYDVKM, per germline. DNA of the CDR3: TGTGCCAGCAGTACTATCGTCGCGCGGGGCACGGTGGAGCCCACTGAAGCTTTCTTT. This codes for CASSTIVARGTVEPTEAFF.

The chain has TRBV5-1 and TRBJ2-7; 8 bases are a match to TRBD2. This CDR3 spans 16 amino acids. J was trimmed by 0 bases and V by 4 bases; bases with no gene match: 9. Per germline, CDR1 SGHRS and CDR2 YFSETQ. For the CDR3, the DNA is TGCGCCAGCAGCCCCGAAGCGGGGGCTCTCTCCTACGAGCAGTACTTC. Translated: CASSPEAGALSYEQYF.

The chain combines TRBV14 with TRBJ2-7; D gene uncertain. V was pared by 3 bases and J by 4 bases, with 10 bases between. This CDR3 is 13 amino acids long. Germline values: CDR1 SGHDN, CDR2 FVKESK. In DNA form, the CDR3 reads TGTGCCAGCAGCCAGGATATGCGTTACGAGCAGTACTTC. Translating gives CASSQDMRYEQYF. Looking up the rest from reference TRBV14 and TRBJ2-7 gives the full variable domain: EAGVTQFPSHSVIEKGQTVTLRCDPISGHDNLYWYRRVMGKEIKFLLHFVKESKQDESGMPNNRFLAERTGGTYSTLKVQPAELEDSGVYFCASSQDMRYEQYFGPGTRLTVT.

The chain links TRBV27 to TRBJ2-7; D ambiguous. Germline V CDR1 and CDR2: MNHEY, SMNVEV (reference sequence). CDR3 length: 14 residues. V was clipped by 5 bases and J by 6 bases, with 17 bases between them. CDR3: CASSPRGPAREQYF. The CDR3 bases are TGTGCCAGCAGTCCACGCGGCCCCGCCCGCGAGCAGTACTTC.

V usage is TRBV27 and J usage is TRBJ2-2; D is unclear. There are 11 residues in the CDR3. The V gene lost 6 bases and the J gene lost 6 bases, with 5 bases spanning the gap. Germline lookup yields CDR1 MNHEY and CDR2 SMNVEV (reference sequence). Here the CDR3 reads CASSVAGELFF. The DNA of the CDR3 is TGTGCCAGCAGCGTCGCCGGGGAGCTGTTTTTT.

The chain couples TRBV7-9 to TRBJ2-2, with a weak D call TRBD2 (6 bases). The CDR3 contains 17 residues. V was pared by 2 bases and J by 4 bases, with 17 bases between. The V gene's germline CDR1 is SEHNR and CDR2 FQNEAQ (reference sequence). In DNA, the CDR3 is TGTGCCAGCAGCTTATTAAGTCGTAGGGAGGCCACCGGGGAGCTGTTTTTT. It translates to CASSLLSRREATGELFF.

The V gene is TRBV5-8, the J gene TRBJ2-1, with 7 bases that match TRBD1. Germline-derived CDR1 and CDR2 are SGHTS and YDEGEE. The CDR3 totals 16 residues. The V segment lost 4 bases and the J segment 13 bases; nucleotides outside the gene matches: 20. The CDR3 nucleotides read TGTGCCAGCAGCCTACTCAACAGGGGCAGGAGGTATGGTCAGTTCTTC. Amino acid sequence: CASSLLNRGRRYGQFF.

The chain uses TRBV18 and TRBJ2-1, with D possibly being TRBD1 (6 bases). Germline CDR1 KGHSH, CDR2 LQKENI. V dropped 4 bases and J dropped 3 bases, with 25 bases sitting between them. This CDR3 has 19 residues. The CDR3: CASSLQTVGTSGNYNEQFF. CDR3 in DNA: TGTGCCAGCTCACTACAAACAGTAGGGACATCTGGGAACTACAATGAGCAGTTCTTC.

The table lists this clone with a count of one. V usage is TRBV19 and J usage is TRBJ1-2, with 7 bases identical to TRBD1. CDR3 length equals 15 residues. V dropped 6 bases and J dropped 8; count of bases not matched to a gene: 15. From germline, CDR1 is LNHDA and CDR2 SQIVND (reference sequence). The CDR3 coding sequence is TGTGCCAGTAGCTACTTACAGGGGAGGGCTGACGGCTACACCTTC. Residues: CASSYLQGRADGYTF.

This clone occurred once. The chain employs TRBV19 and TRBJ1-1; D may be TRBD1 (5 bases). The CDR3 runs 13 residues. The germline gives CDR1 LNHDA, CDR2 SQIVND (reference sequence). The germline V and J ends were trimmed by 5 bases and 10 bases, with 17 bases remaining between them. The CDR3 DNA reads TGTGCCAGTAGTCTTTCGACAGCGATGGGAGCTTTCTTT. Its protein is CASSLSTAMGAFF.

This chain connects TRBV4-1 to TRBJ1-1, with D uncertain. V shed 4 bases and J shed 1 base, with 13 bases lying between them. Germline CDR1 is MGHRA and CDR2 is YSYEKL. The length of the CDR3 is 15 residues. CDR3 residues: CASSLFGQENTEAFF. The CDR3 DNA is TGCGCCAGCAGCCTGTTCGGGCAGGAGAACACTGAAGCTTTCTTT.

The chain recombines TRBV7-2 with TRBJ2-7; TRBD1 is a possible D gene (6 bases). The CDR3 has 12 amino acids. Germline CDR1 and CDR2: SGHTA and FQGNSA. V lost 5 bases and J lost 6, with 11 bases in between. The CDR3 nucleotides are TGTGCCAGCAGCCCCTCAGGGGCCGAGCAGTACTTC. Translated, it gives CASSPSGAEQYF. The full variable domain, with the rest looked up from reference TRBV7-2 and TRBJ2-7, is GAGVSQSPSNKVTEKGKDVELRCDPISGHTALYWYRQSLGQGLEFLIYFQGNSAPDKSGLPSDRFSAERTGGSVSTLTIQRTQQEDSAVYLCASSPSGAEQYFGPGTRLTVT.

This chain's CDR3 is CASSAPYGGLDTGELFF. DNA for the CDR3: TGTGCCAGCAGCGCACCCTATGGGGGGCTAGACACCGGGGAGCTGTTTTTT. The chain couples TRBV13 to TRBJ2-2; the D gene could be TRBD1 or TRBD2 (6 bases each). The V end lost 5 bases, the J end lost 3 bases, and 19 bases lay between the germline ends. Germline CDR1 and CDR2: PRHDT and FYEKMQ (reference sequence). The CDR3 contains 17 residues.

This chain connects TRBV9 to TRBJ2-2; maybe TRBD1 (6 bases). The germline V gene encodes CDR1 SGDLS and CDR2 YYNGEE. CDR3 length equals 15 residues. V was shortened by 2 bases and J by 5 bases, with 13 bases between the two germline ends. CDR3 amino acids: CASSVLGGRTGELFF. CDR3 in DNA: TGTGCCAGCAGCGTTCTAGGGGGTCGGACCGGGGAGCTGTTTTTT.

The rearrangement links TRBV30 to TRBJ2-2; D is uncertain. CDR3 length: 13 residues. Germline values: CDR1 GTSNPN, CDR2 SVGIG (reference sequence). With 2 bases removed from V and 6 bases from J, the gap between germline ends came to 10 bases. CDR3 DNA sequence: TGTGCCTGGAGTTTCGACTGGTCCGGGGAGCTGTTTTTT. Its protein product is CAWSFDWSGELFF.

The chain is built from TRBV7-6 and TRBJ2-7; 7 bases align to TRBD2. The V gene end was trimmed by 0 bases and the J gene end by 4 bases; junction bases not matched to a gene: 6. Germline V CDR1 and CDR2: SGHVS, FNYEAQ. This CDR3 region has 15 residues. The CDR3 spells CASSLAPGRPYEQYF. The CDR3 DNA reads TGTGCCAGCAGCTTAGCGCCCGGGAGGCCGTACGAGCAGTACTTC.

The genes are TRBV27 and TRBJ2-7; the match to TRBD2 covers 10 bases. In germline, CDR1 is MNHEY, CDR2 SMNVEV (reference sequence). V gave up 4 bases and J gave up 0 bases; unmatched junction bases: 3. This CDR3 comprises 15 residues. The CDR3 DNA sequence: TGTGCCAGCAGTTACGCTAGCGGGAGCTCCTACGAGCAGTACTTC. The encoded protein is CASSYASGSSYEQYF.

This sequence joins TRBV7-2 and TRBJ2-7, with 10 positions matching TRBD2. The CDR3 loop spans 18 amino acids. Germline lookup yields CDR1 SGHTA and CDR2 FQGNSA. Trimming cost V 5 bases and J 3 bases; bases outside gene matches: 16. CDR3 sequence (DNA): TGTGCCAGCAGCCCAGGAGGAAGAACTAGCGGGAATCTCTACGAGCAGTACTTC. Amino acids: CASSPGGRTSGNLYEQYF. The full variable domain, completed using reference TRBV7-2 and TRBJ2-7, is GAGVSQSPSNKVTEKGKDVELRCDPISGHTALYWYRQSLGQGLEFLIYFQGNSAPDKSGLPSDRFSAERTGGSVSTLTIQRTQQEDSAVYLCASSPGGRTSGNLYEQYFGPGTRLTVT.

Comments on this clone: The sample contains more than one DNA sequence encoding this CDR3. This chain connects TRBV11-2 to TRBJ2-3; D is unclear. CDR3 size: 14 residues. V lost 1 base to trimming and J lost 0 bases, with 5 bases between them. CDR1 is SGHAT and CDR2 is FQNNGV in the germline V gene. The CDR3 nucleotides read TGTGCCAGCAGCTTAGGAGTTAGCACAGATACGCAGTATTTT. Translation gives CASSLGVSTDTQYF.